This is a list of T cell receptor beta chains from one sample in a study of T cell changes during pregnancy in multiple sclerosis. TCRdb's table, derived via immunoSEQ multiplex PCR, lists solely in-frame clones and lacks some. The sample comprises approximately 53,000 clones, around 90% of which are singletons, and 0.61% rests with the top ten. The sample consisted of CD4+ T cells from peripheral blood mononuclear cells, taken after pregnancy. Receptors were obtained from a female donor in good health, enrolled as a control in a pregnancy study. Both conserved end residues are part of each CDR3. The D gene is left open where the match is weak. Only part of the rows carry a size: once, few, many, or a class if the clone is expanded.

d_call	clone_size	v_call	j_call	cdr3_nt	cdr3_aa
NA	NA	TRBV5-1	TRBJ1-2	TGCGCCAGCAGCACGCGCTCAAGCGAACCTAATGGCTACACCTTC	CASSTRSSEPNGYTF
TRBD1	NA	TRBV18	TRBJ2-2	TGTGCCAGCTCACCTACTGGACAGGGGACCGGGGAGCTGTTTTTT	CASSPTGQGTGELFF
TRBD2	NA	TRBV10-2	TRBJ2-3	TGCGCCAGCAGAATGACGCTAGCGGGGGGGCCCGGGGATACGCAGTATTTT	CASRMTLAGGPGDTQYF
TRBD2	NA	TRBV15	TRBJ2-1	TGTGCCACCAGCAGAGATCCAGGCGGGAGCTCCTACAATGAGCAGTTCTTC	CATSRDPGGSSYNEQFF
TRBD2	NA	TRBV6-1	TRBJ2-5	TGTGCCAGCAAAATAGCGGGGTCGGAGACCCAGTACTTC	CASKIAGSETQYF
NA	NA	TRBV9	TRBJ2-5	TGTGCCAGCAGCCAACAAGAGACCCAGTACTTC	CASSQQETQYF
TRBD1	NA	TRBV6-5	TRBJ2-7	TGTGCCAGCAGTGACAGGGGATACGAGCAGTACTTC	CASSDRGYEQYF
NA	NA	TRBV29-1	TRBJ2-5	TGCAGCGTGCGAGGGGGGGCAGCCCAAGAGACCCAGTACTTC	CSVRGGAAQETQYF
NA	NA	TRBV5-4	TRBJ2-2	TGTGCCAGCAGTTCGTACCTAGGCCCGAATTTAGGGGAGCTGTTTTTT	CASSSYLGPNLGELFF
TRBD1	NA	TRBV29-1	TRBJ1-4	TGCAGCGTTGAACTCTTAGGGGGCGAAAAACTGTTTTTT	CSVELLGGEKLFF
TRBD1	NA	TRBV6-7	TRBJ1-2	TGTGCCAGCAGTTACCCCGACAGGGGGAGGAGCGGCTACACCTTC	CASSYPDRGRSGYTF
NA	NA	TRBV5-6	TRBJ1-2	TGTGCCAGCAGCCCACTCGAGAGGGACTATGGCTACACCTTC	CASSPLERDYGYTF
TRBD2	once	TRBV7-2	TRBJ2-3	TGTGCCAGCAGCGGTAGCGGGAGTTTATTTTCAGATACGCAGTATTTT	CASSGSGSLFSDTQYF
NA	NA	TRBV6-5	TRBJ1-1	TGTGCCAGCAGTTACGCTGCAGGGTCCTTTGAAGCTTTCTTT	CASSYAAGSFEAFF
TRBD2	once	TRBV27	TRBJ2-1	TGTGCCAGCAGTCTACGAGGGACTAGCGGCTACAATGAGCAGTTCTTC	CASSLRGTSGYNEQFF
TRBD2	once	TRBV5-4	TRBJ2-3	TGTGCCAGCAGCTTGGGTGGGAGGGCCGACACAGATACGCAGTATTTT	CASSLGGRADTDTQYF
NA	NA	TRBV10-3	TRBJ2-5	TGTGCCATCAGTGAGAGTCGGGAGACCCAGTACTTC	CAISESRETQYF
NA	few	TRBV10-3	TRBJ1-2	TGTGCCATCAATTCCGGAGATGGCTACACCTTC	CAINSGDGYTF
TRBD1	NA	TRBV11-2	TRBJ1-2	TGTGCCAGCAGCTTAAGTGAGGGACAGAGGAACGAATATGGCTACACCTTC	CASSLSEGQRNEYGYTF
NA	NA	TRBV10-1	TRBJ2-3	TGCGCCAGCAGTCAAGGGGGGGGCGGACCGGATCTTTCGGATACGCAGTATTTT	CASSQGGGGPDLSDTQYF
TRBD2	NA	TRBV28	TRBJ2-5	TGTGCCAGCAGTCCACTTCGGACTAGCGGGAGGGCTGGAGAGACCCAGTACTTC	CASSPLRTSGRAGETQYF
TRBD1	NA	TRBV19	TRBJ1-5	TGTGCCAGTAGTACCCGACAGGGGTATAGCAATCAGCCCCAGCATTTT	CASSTRQGYSNQPQHF
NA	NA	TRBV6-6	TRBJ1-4	TGTGCCAGCATCCTGAGTGAAAAACTGTTTTTT	CASILSEKLFF
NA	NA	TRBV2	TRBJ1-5	TGTGCCAGCAGTCGCGGGGGCCGCAATCAGCCCCAGCATTTT	CASSRGGRNQPQHF
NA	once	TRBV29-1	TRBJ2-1	TGCAGCGTTGACGGCGAGGGTCCTTCGTTCTTC	CSVDGEGPSFF
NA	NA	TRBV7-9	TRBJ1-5	TGTGCCAGCACCCGCCCAGGGATTAATCAGCCCCAGCATTTT	CASTRPGINQPQHF
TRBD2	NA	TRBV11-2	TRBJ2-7	TGTGCCAGTAGACTAGCCCATGGCAACGAGCAGTACTTC	CASRLAHGNEQYF
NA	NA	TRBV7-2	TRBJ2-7	TGTGCCAGCAGCTTAAGCGGGTGGGTGAACGAGCAGTACTTC	CASSLSGWVNEQYF
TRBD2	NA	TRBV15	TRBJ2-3	TGTGCCACCAGCAACGCCCGACTAGCGGGGGGGACAGATACGCAGTATTTT	CATSNARLAGGTDTQYF
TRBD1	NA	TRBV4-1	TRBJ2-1	TGCGCCAGCAGCCCCCGACAGGGAAAAAAGAACAATGAGCAGTTCTTC	CASSPRQGKKNNEQFF
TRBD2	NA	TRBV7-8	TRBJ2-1	TGTGCCAGCAGCTTAGGGGGACTAGCGGGGGCGTATGAGCAGTTCTTC	CASSLGGLAGAYEQFF
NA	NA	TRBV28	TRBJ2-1	TGTGCCAGCAGTTTGCTTTTCGACCCCAAGGGGGGGGATGAGCAGTTCTTC	CASSLLFDPKGGDEQFF
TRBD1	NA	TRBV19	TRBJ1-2	TGTGCCAGTACCCCTGAGGTCAGACAGGGTGGCTACACCTTC	CASTPEVRQGGYTF
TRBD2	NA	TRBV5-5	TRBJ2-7	TGTGCCAGCAGCTTGCGCGGGAGTCGCGACGAGCAGTACTTC	CASSLRGSRDEQYF
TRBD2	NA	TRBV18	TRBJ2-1	TGTGCCAGCGCACCGATTGCGGCGGGGACTAACAATGAGCAGTTCTTC	CASAPIAAGTNNEQFF
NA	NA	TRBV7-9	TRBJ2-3	TGTGCCAGCAGCGGGTTCGGACTGTACACAGATACGCAGTATTTT	CASSGFGLYTDTQYF
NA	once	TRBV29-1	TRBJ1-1	TGCAGCGGCGCTACACAGATGAACACTGAAGCTTTCTTT	CSGATQMNTEAFF
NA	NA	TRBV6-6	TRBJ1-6	TGTGCCAGCAGCCCACAGAGCTCCTATAATTCACCCCTCCACTTT	CASSPQSSYNSPLHF
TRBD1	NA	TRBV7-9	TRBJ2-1	TGTGCCAGCAGGGCGGACAGGTCCCGAAATGAGCAGTTCTTC	CASRADRSRNEQFF
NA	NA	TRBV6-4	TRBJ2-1	TGTGCCAGCAGTGTGGAGGACCTGGGGAACAATGAGCAGTTCTTC	CASSVEDLGNNEQFF
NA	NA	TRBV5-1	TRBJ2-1	TGCGCCAGCAGCTTGGTCGCGGGACGCCTTAATCGGGATGAGCAGTTCTTC	CASSLVAGRLNRDEQFF